This T cell receptor (beta chain) was sequenced for a study of radiotherapy plus CTLA-4 blockade in lung cancer. Looking at the study overall: Objective responses arose in about 17% of patients, and roughly 31% experienced disease control. The study's findings and limits: Following radiotherapy plus ipilimumab, tumor-derived TCR clones expanded in the blood.

As to this clone: Its antigen is undetermined.

Focal radiation was given together with CTLA-4 blockade (ipilimumab) to patients with chemo-refractory metastatic non-small-cell lung cancer. TCRdb keeps only in-frame clones here, not all; method: immunoSEQ multiplex PCR. The data show tens of thousands of clones, with around 69% seen just once and roughly 7.6% held by the top ten. The receptor was isolated from a human donor with non-small cell lung cancer who had stable disease on radiotherapy plus ipilimumab. Specimen: peripheral blood, collected from a patient treated with radiotherapy plus ipilimumab.

The CDR3 DNA is TGTGCCAGCAGTGTAGTAACGGGACAGAAAAACATTCAGTACTTC. It specifies CASSVVTGQKNIQYF. V is TRBV6-1 and J is TRBJ2-4; 7 nucleotides align to TRBD1. The CDR3 is made up of 15 amino acids. Looked up from germline, CDR1 is MNHNS and CDR2 is SASEGT. V lost 4 bases, J lost 4 bases, and 7 bases stayed unmatched.